These T cell receptor beta chains were read from a single sample in a study of CD8 T cells in ankylosing spondylitis. MiXCR was run by TCRdb on the 5' RACE reads, yielding one entry per CDR3 protein. Among a few hundred thousand distinct CDR3 sequences listed, less than 9.5% were seen once. Material: blood, either unsorted or a sorted T cell fraction (not recorded which). These receptors were obtained from a male donor with ankylosing spondylitis. Both conserved end residues are part of each CDR3. A D gene is named only where the DNA matches it firmly. Only some rows state a clone size, as once, few, many or a class for expanded clones.

J,V,D,size,DNA,CDR3
TRBJ2-7,TRBV20-1,.,.,TGCAGTGCTACCTCCGGGTCCCACCCCTACGAGCAGTACTTC,CSATSGSHPYEQYF
TRBJ2-7,TRBV28,.,many,TGTGCCAGCAGACGTGTACTGCGGGACTACGAGCAGTACTTC,CASRRVLRDYEQYF
TRBJ1-3,TRBV12-3/TRBV12-4,.,.,TGTGCCAGCAGTTTACAGGGTGGAAACACCATATATTTT,CASSLQGGNTIYF
TRBJ2-7,TRBV6-5,TRBD2,.,TGTGCCAGCAGTTACCTAGCGGGAGTCGATAAGGGCGAGCAGTACTTC,CASSYLAGVDKGEQYF
TRBJ2-3,TRBV11-2,TRBD1,.,TGTGCCAGCAGCCGCCGGGACAGCACCACAGATACGCAGTATTTT,CASSRRDSTTDTQYF
TRBJ2-5,TRBV11-2,TRBD1,.,TGTGCCAGCAGCCCGACAGGGGCCTACCAAGAGACCCAGTACTTC,CASSPTGAYQETQYF
TRBJ2-5,TRBV18,TRBD1,many,TGTGCCAGCTCACCAACAGGGGACGGGACCCAGTACTTC,CASSPTGDGTQYF
TRBJ2-2,TRBV5-1,.,many,TGCGCCAGCAGCTTGGCTCAGCGTAGCGGCACCGGGGAGCTGTTTTTT,CASSLAQRSGTGELFF
TRBJ1-5,TRBV12-3/TRBV12-4,.,few,TGTGCCAGCAGTTTACGCCTCGGACAGCCCCAGCATTTT,CASSLRLGQPQHF
TRBJ1-1,TRBV29-1,.,many,TGCAGCGTTGTTTCTTTCGATGAAGCTTTCTTT,CSVVSFDEAFF